One and the same sample provided the 18 T cell receptor beta chains below, sequenced in a study of cytomegalovirus exposure and HLA in healthy donors. The PCR ran on 60 Vbeta and 13 Jbeta primers. Generated by immunoSEQ multiplex PCR, the TCRdb table keeps only in-frame clones and is missing some. In the table there are 150,000 to 200,000 clones, 70% to 80% of which are singletons. What was sequenced was PBMCs. These TCRs come from a man aged 18 to 35 in good health and CMV-seropositive.

The chain combines TRBV27 with TRBJ2-6; TRBD1 might be the D (6 bases). Deletions cut 6 bases from V and 0 bases from J, with 18 bases between. There are 18 residues in the CDR3. CDR1 is MNHEY and CDR2 is SMNVEV in the germline V gene (reference sequence). CDR3 region: CASRYSGVGTSGANVLTF. The DNA for the CDR3 is TGTGCCAGCAGGTACTCAGGGGTTGGGACCTCTGGGGCCAACGTCCTGACTTTC.

Here the CDR3 reads CASRMKAGGPDEQFF. The CDR3 bases are TGTGCCAGCAGGATGAAAGCGGGAGGGCCAGATGAGCAGTTCTTC. The chain employs TRBV7-9 and TRBJ2-1; 10 bases line up with TRBD2. The germline gives CDR1 SEHNR, CDR2 FQNEAQ (reference sequence). Trimming at V came to 6 bases and at J to 8 bases, leaving 10 bases not matched to a gene. CDR3 length equals 15 residues.

The rearrangement uses TRBV7-9 and TRBJ2-7; 8 bases map to TRBD2. The CDR3 runs 15 residues. V shed 3 bases, J shed 3 bases, and the junction held 7 bases outside the gene matches. Germline V gene lookup returns CDR1 SEHNR and CDR2 FQNEAQ (reference sequence). DNA of the CDR3: TGTGCCAGCAGCTTCCGGGAGGGCCATATCTACGAGCAGTACTTC. Protein: CASSFREGHIYEQYF.

This rearrangement joins TRBV9 to TRBJ2-7; D call uncertain. Trimming cost V 4 bases and J 5 bases, with 16 bases left between them. The CDR3 consists of 14 residues. Germline V gene sequence: CDR1 SGDLS, CDR2 YYNGEE. The CDR3 spells CASSLLAVSDEQYF. The CDR3 DNA is TGTGCCAGCAGCTTATTGGCGGTCAGTGACGAGCAGTACTTC.

The chain joins TRBV10-3 to TRBJ1-1, with D unresolved. This CDR3 spans 11 amino acids. With 7 bases removed from V and 4 bases from J, the gap between germline ends came to 7 bases. Germline V gives CDR1 ENHRY, CDR2 SYGVKD. This CDR3 reads CAITVGTEAFF. Here the CDR3 DNA reads TGTGCCATCACGGTTGGCACTGAAGCTTTCTTT.

The V and J genes are TRBV10-3 and TRBJ2-5, with D unclear. Germline-derived CDR1 and CDR2 are ENHRY and SYGVKD. Trimming stripped 0 bases from V and 3 bases from J, with 11 bases between. This CDR3 has 15 residues. Here the CDR3 reads CAISESMTGKETQYF. In nucleotides, the CDR3 is TGTGCCATCAGTGAGTCGATGACTGGCAAAGAGACCCAGTACTTC.

The rearrangement joins TRBV6-1 to TRBJ1-2, with 8 bases identical to TRBD1. This CDR3 is 13 amino acids long. The ends lost 6 bases at V and 6 bases at J; junction bases unmatched: 6. Per the germline V gene, CDR1 is MNHNS and CDR2 is SASEGT. CDR3 bases: TGTGCCAGCAGCTCCCGGGACAGGCATGGCTACACCTTC. It specifies CASSSRDRHGYTF.

The chain recombines TRBV5-4 with TRBJ1-2; D is possibly TRBD1 (5 bases). The V and J ends lost 4 bases and 4 bases respectively, with 20 bases between them. The length of the CDR3 is 16 residues. Per germline, CDR1 SGHNT and CDR2 YYREEE (reference sequence). The CDR3 loop is CASSRDGGAFGYGYTF. The CDR3 coding sequence is TGTGCCAGCAGCCGGGACGGAGGGGCATTTGGCTATGGCTACACCTTC.

V and J are TRBV7-9 and TRBJ2-1; D possibly corresponds to TRBD2 (7 bases). Trimming removed 4 bases at V and 7 bases at J, with 26 bases between. This CDR3 spans 18 amino acids. Germline assignment: CDR1 SEHNR and CDR2 FQNEAQ (reference sequence). For the CDR3, the DNA is TGTGCCAGCAGCTCACAAACCCTTAGTGGGGGGGCCCGAAATGAGCAGTTCTTC. This sequence encodes CASSSQTLSGGARNEQFF.

The genes are TRBV5-1 and TRBJ1-2; no reliable D call. The length of the CDR3 is 13 residues. Looked up from germline, CDR1 is SGHRS and CDR2 is YFSETQ. V dropped 4 bases and J dropped 7 bases, with 14 bases sitting between them. The CDR3 here is CASSTELIGGYTF. CDR3 sequence (DNA): TGCGCCAGCAGCACGGAGTTGATTGGTGGCTACACCTTC.

This chain uses TRBV18 with TRBJ1-1; 8 bases align to TRBD1. The CDR3 consists of 16 residues. After removal of 2 bases from V and 0 bases from J, the junction contained 5 bases not matched to a gene. Germline-derived CDR1 and CDR2 are KGHSH and LQKENI. CDR3 residues: CASSPKTGVVNTEAFF. CDR3 bases: TGTGCCAGCTCACCAAAGACAGGGGTTGTGAACACTGAAGCTTTCTTT. The full variable domain, with the rest looked up from reference TRBV18 and TRBJ1-1, is NAGVMQNPRHLVRRRGQEARLRCSPMKGHSHVYWYRQLPEEGLKFMVYLQKENIIDESGMPKERFSAEFPKEGPSILRIQQVVRGDSAAYFCASSPKTGVVNTEAFFGQGTRLTVV.

Only a few counts were recorded for this clone. The chain employs TRBV5-1 and TRBJ2-1; TRBD2 matches at 7 bases. This CDR3 has 16 amino acids. Germline V gene sequence: CDR1 SGHRS, CDR2 YFSETQ. Germline trimming cut 0 bases from V and 6 bases from J; bases unmatched to any gene: 9. The CDR3 DNA is TGCGCCAGCAGCTTGGGGGCTATTGGGGGGGGCAATGAGCAGTTCTTC. Translation gives CASSLGAIGGGNEQFF.

The V call is TRBV9, the J call TRBJ2-5; a possible D gene is TRBD1 (5 bases). The V and J ends lost 0 bases and 2 bases respectively, with 11 bases between them. Germline V gives CDR1 SGDLS, CDR2 YYNGEE. CDR3 length equals 15 residues. The CDR3 is CASSVAGQGQETQYF. CDR3 nucleotides: TGTGCCAGCAGCGTAGCAGGGCAGGGTCAAGAGACCCAGTACTTC.

The chain combines TRBV9 with TRBJ1-2; a weak D match, TRBD1 (5 bases). This CDR3 contains 13 residues. V shed 5 bases and J shed 3 bases, with 11 bases lying between them. Germline V lookup: CDR1 SGDLS, CDR2 YYNGEE. CDR3 nucleotides: TGTGCCAGCAGGGGGGGAGGGGACTATGGCTACACCTTC. As protein: CASRGGGDYGYTF.

The chain carries TRBV19 and TRBJ1-2; D perhaps matches TRBD1 (5 bases). Trimming pared 5 bases from V and 0 bases from J, leaving 16 bases between. This CDR3 has 16 residues. Germline CDR1 LNHDA, CDR2 SQIVND (reference sequence). The CDR3 DNA reads TGTGCCAGTAGTGACAGTGAGGACCCGGCTAACTATGGCTACACCTTC. The encoded protein is CASSDSEDPANYGYTF. The whole variable domain, remainder taken from reference TRBV19 and TRBJ1-2, is DGGITQSPKYLFRKEGQNVTLSCEQNLNHDAMYWYRQDPGQGLRLIYYSQIVNDFQKGDIAEGYSVSREKKESFPLTVTSAQKNPTAFYLCASSDSEDPANYGYTFGSGTRLTVV.

This clone was recorded a few times. V gene TRBV4-3 combines with J gene TRBJ2-1, with TRBD1 matching over 9 bases. V dropped 3 bases and J dropped 10; count of bases not matched to a gene: 7. CDR1 LGHNA and CDR2 YSLEER come from the germline V gene. This CDR3 contains 14 residues. In DNA form, the CDR3 reads TGCGCCAGCAGCCACGCCTCCGGGACAGGGGAGCAGTTCTTC. Encoded protein: CASSHASGTGEQFF.

The rearrangement links TRBV2 to TRBJ1-4; perhaps TRBD1 as D (5 bases). This CDR3 has 15 residues. V was cut by 3 bases and J by 7 bases, with 15 bases left in between. Germline V gene lookup returns CDR1 SNHLY and CDR2 FYNNEI. The CDR3 reads CASSEREGAGEKLFF. The CDR3 nucleotides are TGTGCCAGCAGTGAGCGGGAAGGGGCCGGTGAAAAACTGTTTTTT.

The V and J genes are TRBV6-6 and TRBJ1-1; a possible D gene is TRBD1 (5 bases). CDR1 and CDR2 from the germline V gene are MNHNY and SVGAGI (reference sequence). The ends were cut back, 7 bases at V and 7 bases at J, with 13 bases in the middle. The CDR3 length is 12 residues. The CDR3 coding sequence is TGTGCCAGCACCAAATGGGGGGGTGAAGCTTTCTTT. It translates to CASTKWGGEAFF.